This entry describes one TCR beta chain. Its antigen is still unknown. RNA transcripts were the source from which TCR beta CDR3 regions were amplified. Scientists carried out first-round RT-PCR using HTBI primers and then a second-round multiplex PCR. Using its own MiXCR run on the multiplex PCR reads, TCRdb lists one record per CDR3 protein. This table has about 740,000 distinct CDR3 sequences, approximately 40% appearing once. This sample stems from a study of Graves' ophthalmopathy and Graves' hyperthyroidism. Study in general: Pretreatment peripheral blood was obtained at initial diagnosis.

Ophthalmopathy donors showed moderate-to-severe activity, CAS ≥3, NOSPECS ≥4 and a duration under 3 months. PBMCs were obtained from roughly 9.5 ml of fresh peripheral blood. General study points: At 65% to 71% sensitivity and 72.22% specificity, the model predicted progression of the ophthalmopathy.

The length of the CDR3 is 15 residues. Germline V gives CDR1 SEHNR, CDR2 FQNEAQ (reference sequence). The V and J ends lost 1 base and 1 base respectively, with 10 bases between them. Sequencing input: peripheral blood. The receptor was derived from an adult man with Graves' ophthalmopathy. The chain is built from TRBV7-9 and TRBJ2-5; D is ambiguous. The CDR3 sequence: CASSLDGTPQETQYF. The CDR3 DNA reads TGTGCCAGCAGCTTAGATGGCACACCCCAAGAGACCCAGTACTTC.